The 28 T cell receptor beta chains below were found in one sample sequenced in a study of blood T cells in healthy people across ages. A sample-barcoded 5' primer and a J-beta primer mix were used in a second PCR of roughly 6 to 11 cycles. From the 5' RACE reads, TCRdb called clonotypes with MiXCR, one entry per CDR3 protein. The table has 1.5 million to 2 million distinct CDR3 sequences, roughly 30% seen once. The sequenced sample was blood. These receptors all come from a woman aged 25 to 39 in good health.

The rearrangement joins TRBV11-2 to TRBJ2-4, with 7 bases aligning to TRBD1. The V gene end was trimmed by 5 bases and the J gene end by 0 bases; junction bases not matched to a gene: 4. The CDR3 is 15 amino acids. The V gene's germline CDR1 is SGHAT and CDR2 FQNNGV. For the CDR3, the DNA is TGTGCCAGCAGCGTTTACAGGGGAGCCAAAAACATTCAGTACTTC. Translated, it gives CASSVYRGAKNIQYF.

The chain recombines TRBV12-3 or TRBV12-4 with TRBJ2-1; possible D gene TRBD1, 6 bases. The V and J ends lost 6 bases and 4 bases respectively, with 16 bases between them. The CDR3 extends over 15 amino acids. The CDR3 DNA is TGTGCCAGCAGACCCCGGGACATACCTTACAATGAGCAGTTCTTC. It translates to CASRPRDIPYNEQFF.

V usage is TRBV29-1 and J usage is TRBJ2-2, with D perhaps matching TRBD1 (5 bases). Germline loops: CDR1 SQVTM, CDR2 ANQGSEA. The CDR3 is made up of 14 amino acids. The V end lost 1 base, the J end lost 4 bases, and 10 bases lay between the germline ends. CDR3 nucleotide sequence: TGCAGCGTTGAAGTAGGGGAAAGCACCGGGGAGCTGTTTTTT. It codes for CSVEVGESTGELFF.

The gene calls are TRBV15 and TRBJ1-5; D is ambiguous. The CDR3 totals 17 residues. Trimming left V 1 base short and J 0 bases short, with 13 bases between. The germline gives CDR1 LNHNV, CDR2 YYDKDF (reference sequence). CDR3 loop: CATSRVAGFGSNQPQHF. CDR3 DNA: TGTGCCACCAGCAGAGTTGCGGGATTTGGTAGCAATCAGCCCCAGCATTTT. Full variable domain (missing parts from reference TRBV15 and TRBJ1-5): DAMVIQNPRYQVTQFGKPVTLSCSQTLNHNVMYWYQQKSSQAPKLLFHYYDKDFNNEADTPDNFQSRRPNTSFCFLDIRSPGLGDTAMYLCATSRVAGFGSNQPQHFGDGTRLSIL.

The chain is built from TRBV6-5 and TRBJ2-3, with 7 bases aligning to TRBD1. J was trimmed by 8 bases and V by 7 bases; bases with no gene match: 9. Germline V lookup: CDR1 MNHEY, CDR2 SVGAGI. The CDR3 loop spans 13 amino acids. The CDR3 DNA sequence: TGTGCCAGCAAGGACAGGAGGCCAGGTACGCAGTATTTT. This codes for CASKDRRPGTQYF.

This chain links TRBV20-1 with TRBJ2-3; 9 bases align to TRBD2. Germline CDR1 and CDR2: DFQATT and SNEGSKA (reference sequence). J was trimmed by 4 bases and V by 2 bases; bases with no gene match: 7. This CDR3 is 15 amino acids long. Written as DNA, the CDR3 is TGCAGTGCTAGACCGGGACTAGCTGTCCCAGATACGCAGTATTTT. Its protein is CSARPGLAVPDTQYF.

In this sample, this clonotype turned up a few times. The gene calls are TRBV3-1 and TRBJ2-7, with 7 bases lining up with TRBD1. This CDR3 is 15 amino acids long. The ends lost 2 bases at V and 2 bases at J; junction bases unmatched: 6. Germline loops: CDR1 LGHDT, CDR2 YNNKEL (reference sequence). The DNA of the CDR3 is TGTGCCAGCAGCCAACGACAGGGTTTGGCCTACGAGCAGTACTTC. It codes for CASSQRQGLAYEQYF.

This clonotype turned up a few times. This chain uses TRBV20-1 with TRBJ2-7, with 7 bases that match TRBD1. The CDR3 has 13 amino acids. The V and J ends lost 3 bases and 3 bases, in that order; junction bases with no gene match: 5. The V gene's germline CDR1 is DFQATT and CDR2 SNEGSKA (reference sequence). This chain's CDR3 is CSARDRILYEQYF. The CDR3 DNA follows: TGCAGTGCTAGGGACAGGATCCTCTACGAGCAGTACTTC.

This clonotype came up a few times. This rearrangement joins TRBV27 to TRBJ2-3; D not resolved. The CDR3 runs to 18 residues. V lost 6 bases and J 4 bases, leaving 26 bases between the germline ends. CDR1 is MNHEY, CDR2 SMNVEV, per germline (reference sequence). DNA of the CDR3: TGTGCCAGCAGAACTTTCCCCCCATCTAGGGATTGGGCAGATACGCAGTATTTT. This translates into CASRTFPPSRDWADTQYF.

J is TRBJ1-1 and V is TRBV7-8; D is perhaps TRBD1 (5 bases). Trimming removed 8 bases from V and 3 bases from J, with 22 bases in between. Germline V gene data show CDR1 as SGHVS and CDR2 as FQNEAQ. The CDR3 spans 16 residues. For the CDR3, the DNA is TGTGCCAGCCAGAAGAGTGGGGGTGGGGCGGACACTGAAGCTTTCTTT. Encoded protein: CASQKSGGGADTEAFF.

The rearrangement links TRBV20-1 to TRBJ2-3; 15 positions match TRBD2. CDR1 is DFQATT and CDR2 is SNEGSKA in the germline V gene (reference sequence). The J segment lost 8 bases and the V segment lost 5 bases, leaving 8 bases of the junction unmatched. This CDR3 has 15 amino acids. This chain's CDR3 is CSAPPPGLAGGTQYF. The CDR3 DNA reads TGCAGTGCTCCACCGCCGGGACTAGCGGGAGGTACGCAGTATTTT.

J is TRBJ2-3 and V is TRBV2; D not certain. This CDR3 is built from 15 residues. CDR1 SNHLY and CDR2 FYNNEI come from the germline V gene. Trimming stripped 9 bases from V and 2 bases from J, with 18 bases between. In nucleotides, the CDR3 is TGTGCCAGTCAGGAGAGAGCGCAACTCACAGATACGCAGTATTTT. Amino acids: CASQERAQLTDTQYF.

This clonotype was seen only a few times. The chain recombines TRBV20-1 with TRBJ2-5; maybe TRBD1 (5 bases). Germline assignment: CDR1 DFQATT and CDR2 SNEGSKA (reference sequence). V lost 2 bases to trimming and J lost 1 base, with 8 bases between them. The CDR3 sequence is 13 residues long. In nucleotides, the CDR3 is TGCAGTGCTAGAAGGGGCCCCCAAGAGACCCAGTACTTC. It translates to CSARRGPQETQYF.

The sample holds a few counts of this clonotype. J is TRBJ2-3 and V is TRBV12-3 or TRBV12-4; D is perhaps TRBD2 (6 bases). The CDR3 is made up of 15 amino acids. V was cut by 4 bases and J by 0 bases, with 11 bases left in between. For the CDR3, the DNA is TGTGCCAGCAGTTGGACCGGGACTAGCACAGATACGCAGTATTTT. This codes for CASSWTGTSTDTQYF.

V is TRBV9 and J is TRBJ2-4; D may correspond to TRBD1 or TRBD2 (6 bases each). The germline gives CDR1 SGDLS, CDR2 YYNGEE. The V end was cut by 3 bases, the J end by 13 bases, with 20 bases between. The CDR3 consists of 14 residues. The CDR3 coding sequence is TGTGCCAGCAGCGAGGGGGGTATTCGGTGGGAGCAGTACTTC. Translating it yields CASSEGGIRWEQYF.

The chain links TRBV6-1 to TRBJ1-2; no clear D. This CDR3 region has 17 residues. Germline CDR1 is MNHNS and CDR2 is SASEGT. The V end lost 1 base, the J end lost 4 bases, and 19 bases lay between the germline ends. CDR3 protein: CASSEGGWAAPIYGYTF. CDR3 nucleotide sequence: TGTGCCAGCAGTGAAGGCGGGTGGGCAGCGCCGATCTATGGCTACACCTTC.

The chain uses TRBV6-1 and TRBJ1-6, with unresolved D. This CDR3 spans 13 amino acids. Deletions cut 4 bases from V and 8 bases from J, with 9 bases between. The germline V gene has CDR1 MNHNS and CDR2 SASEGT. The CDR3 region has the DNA TGTGCCAGCAGTGGGGCGAGGGATTCACCCCTCCACTTT. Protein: CASSGARDSPLHF.

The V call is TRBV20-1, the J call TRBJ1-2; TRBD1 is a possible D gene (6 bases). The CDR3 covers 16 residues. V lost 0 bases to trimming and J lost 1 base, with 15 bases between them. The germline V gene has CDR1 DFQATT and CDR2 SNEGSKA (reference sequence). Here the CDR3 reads CSARDTGIRGNYGYTF. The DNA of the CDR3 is TGCAGTGCTAGAGATACAGGGATACGGGGTAACTATGGCTACACCTTC.

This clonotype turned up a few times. The CDR3 bases are TGTGCCAGCAGTTTATTTGCCTCGTGGGAGCAGTACTTC. The encoded protein is CASSLFASWEQYF. V is TRBV27 and J is TRBJ2-7; D gene ambiguous. Trimming stripped 1 base from V and 7 bases from J, with 11 bases between. Germline lookup yields CDR1 MNHEY and CDR2 SMNVEV (reference sequence). This CDR3 region has 13 residues.

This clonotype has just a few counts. CDR3 amino acids: CASSLESVVVGNEQYF. The CDR3 DNA reads as TGCGCCAGCAGCTTGGAGTCGGTTGTGGTAGGAAACGAGCAGTACTTC. This chain links TRBV5-1 with TRBJ2-7; D not resolved. Trimming removed 0 bases at V and 5 bases at J, with 18 bases between. Germline CDR1 SGHRS, CDR2 YFSETQ. The CDR3 covers 16 residues.

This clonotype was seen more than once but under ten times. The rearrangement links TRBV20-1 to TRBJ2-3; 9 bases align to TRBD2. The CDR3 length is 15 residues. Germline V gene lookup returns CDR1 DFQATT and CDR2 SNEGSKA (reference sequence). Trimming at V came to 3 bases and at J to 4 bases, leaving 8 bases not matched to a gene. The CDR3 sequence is CSARAGTSRADTQYF. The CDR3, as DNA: TGCAGTGCTAGGGCCGGGACTAGCAGGGCAGATACGCAGTATTTT.

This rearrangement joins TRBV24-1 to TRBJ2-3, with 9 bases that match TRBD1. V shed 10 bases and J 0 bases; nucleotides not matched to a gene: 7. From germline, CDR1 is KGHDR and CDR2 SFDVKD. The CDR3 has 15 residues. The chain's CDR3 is CATTGQGISTDTQYF. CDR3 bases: TGTGCCACTACCGGACAGGGGATTAGCACAGATACGCAGTATTTT.

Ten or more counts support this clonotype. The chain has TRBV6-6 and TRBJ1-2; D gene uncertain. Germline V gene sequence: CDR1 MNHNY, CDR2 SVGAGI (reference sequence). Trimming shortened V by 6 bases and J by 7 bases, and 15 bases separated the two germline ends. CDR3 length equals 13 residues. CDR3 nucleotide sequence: TGTGCCAGCAGCACTGACACGACACTTGGCTACACCTTC. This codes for CASSTDTTLGYTF.

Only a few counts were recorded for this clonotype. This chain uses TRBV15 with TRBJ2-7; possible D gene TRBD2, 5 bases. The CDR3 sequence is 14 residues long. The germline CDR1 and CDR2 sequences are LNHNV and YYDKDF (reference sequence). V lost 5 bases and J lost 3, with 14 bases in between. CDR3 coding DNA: TGTGCCACCAGCCCCTTCCCCGGGGACTACGAGCAGTACTTC. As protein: CATSPFPGDYEQYF.

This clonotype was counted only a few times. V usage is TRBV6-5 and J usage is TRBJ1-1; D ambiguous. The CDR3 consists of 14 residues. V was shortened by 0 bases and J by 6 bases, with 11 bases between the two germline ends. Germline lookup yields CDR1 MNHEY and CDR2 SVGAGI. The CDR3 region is CASSYSLGSAEAFF. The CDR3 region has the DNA TGTGCCAGCAGTTACTCCTTAGGAAGCGCTGAAGCTTTCTTT.

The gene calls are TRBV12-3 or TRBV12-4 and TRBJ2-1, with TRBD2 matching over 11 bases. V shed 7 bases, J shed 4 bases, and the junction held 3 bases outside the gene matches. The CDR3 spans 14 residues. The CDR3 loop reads CASKIAGGYNEQFF. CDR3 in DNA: TGTGCCAGCAAAATAGCGGGAGGGTACAATGAGCAGTTCTTC.

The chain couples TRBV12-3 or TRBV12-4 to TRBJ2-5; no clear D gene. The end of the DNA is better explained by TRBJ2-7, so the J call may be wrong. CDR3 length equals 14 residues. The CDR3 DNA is TGTGCCAGCAGTTTGGACGGTGATCGCTACGAGCAGTACTTC. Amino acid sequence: CASSLDGDRYEQYF.

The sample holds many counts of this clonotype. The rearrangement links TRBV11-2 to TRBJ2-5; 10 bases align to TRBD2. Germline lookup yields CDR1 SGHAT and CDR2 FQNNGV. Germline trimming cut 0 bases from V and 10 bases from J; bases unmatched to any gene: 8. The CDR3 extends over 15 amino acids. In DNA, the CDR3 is TGTGCCAGCAGCTTAGAAGCTAGCGGGAGAGCTAACCAGTACTTC. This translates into CASSLEASGRANQYF. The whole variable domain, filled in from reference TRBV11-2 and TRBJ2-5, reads EAGVAQSPRYKIIEKRQSVAFWCNPISGHATLYWYQQILGQGPKLLIQFQNNGVVDDSQLPKDRFSAERLKGVDSTLKIQPAKLEDSAVYLCASSLEASGRANQYFGPGTRLLVL.